The 21 T cell receptor beta chains listed next were all sequenced from one sample in a study of CD8+CD57+ T cells in acquired aplastic anemia. Genomic DNA acted as the template from which TCR beta VDJ combination and CDR3 sequence profiling were carried out. MiXCR, run by TCRdb on the reads, gives a single entry per CDR3 protein. The sample contains 400,000 to 450,000 distinct CDR3 sequences, around 72% of which appear only once. The material sequenced was sorted CD4+, CD8+, or CD8+CD57+ T cells (not recorded which) from PBMCs. Source of these receptors: a human donor in good health, serving as a control.

Ten or more counts support this clonotype. The genes are TRBV7-2 and TRBJ1-3; 7 bases are shared with TRBD1. The CDR3 is made up of 14 amino acids. Germline CDR1 and CDR2: SGHTA and FQGNSA. The V segment lost 3 bases and the J segment 6 bases; nucleotides outside the gene matches: 5. Here the CDR3 reads CASSFMDRSNTIYF. Written as DNA, the CDR3 is TGTGCCAGCAGCTTTATGGACAGGTCAAACACCATATATTTT. Full variable domain (missing parts from reference TRBV7-2 and TRBJ1-3): GAGVSQSPSNKVTEKGKDVELRCDPISGHTALYWYRQSLGQGLEFLIYFQGNSAPDKSGLPSDRFSAERTGGSVSTLTIQRTQQEDSAVYLCASSFMDRSNTIYFGEGSWLTVV.

Concerning this clonotype: The junction and the germline gene differ at one end; a read error may be behind it. This chain links TRBV7-9 with TRBJ1-2; D is undetermined. This CDR3 spans 14 amino acids. The germline gives CDR1 SEHNR, CDR2 FQNEAQ (reference sequence). The CDR3 bases are TGTGCCAGCAGCTTTGCTGGCAGGAACACTGGCTCCACCTTC. It is translated as CASSFAGRNTGSTF.

The genes are TRBV30 and TRBJ1-2; 8 bases line up with TRBD1. Germline V gives CDR1 GTSNPN, CDR2 SVGIG (reference sequence). The V gene end was trimmed by 3 bases and the J gene end by 6 bases; junction bases not matched to a gene: 6. This CDR3 comprises 13 residues. CDR3 amino acids: CAWRTDRGNGYTF. CDR3 nucleotide sequence: TGTGCCTGGAGAACCGACAGGGGAAATGGCTACACCTTC.

At least ten counts were recorded for this clonotype. This chain joins TRBV19 and TRBJ2-5; 9 nucleotides agree with TRBD2. Germline V CDR1 and CDR2: LNHDA, SQIVND (reference sequence). The CDR3 contains 14 residues. J gave up 4 bases and V 4 bases, and 4 bases lay outside the gene matches. This CDR3 is CASSTGLAGETQYF. The CDR3 DNA reads TGTGCCAGTAGTACGGGACTAGCCGGAGAGACCCAGTACTTC.

Worth noting for this clonotype: The missing conserved phenylalanine or tryptophan at the end of this CDR3 makes a read error likely. The chain joins TRBV2 to TRBJ2-7; D might be TRBD1 (7 bases). Trimming took 6 bases from V and 9 from J, leaving 27 bases between them. CDR1 and CDR2 (germline): SNHLY, FYNNEI. The CDR3 is 16 amino acids. In DNA form, the CDR3 reads TGTGCCAGCAGCAGGCAGGGGGGTGGGACGGCCGAGCTGCAGTACTGC. Protein product: CASSRQGGGTAELQYC.

The chain has TRBV11-2 and TRBJ1-6; D uncertain. CDR1 is SGHAT and CDR2 is FQNNGV in the germline V gene. The V gene lost 5 bases and the J gene lost 10 bases, with 18 bases spanning the gap. CDR3 length: 15 residues. The CDR3 loop is CASSLGDGSGSPLHF. CDR3 nucleotides: TGTGCCAGCAGCCTAGGAGATGGATCTGGATCACCCCTCCACTTT.

This sequence joins TRBV24-1 and TRBJ2-7; D may be TRBD2 (6 bases). V lost 5 bases to trimming and J lost 0 bases, with 7 bases between them. Germline V CDR1 and CDR2: KGHDR, SFDVKD. The CDR3 length is 13 residues. CDR3 region: CATSGGVSYEQYF. The CDR3 region has the DNA TGTGCCACCAGTGGCGGGGTCTCCTACGAGCAGTACTTC.

The CDR3 DNA is TGTGCCAGCAGAGCCGATCAGCCCCAGTACTTC. Translating it yields CASRADQPQYF. The chain has TRBV6-6 and TRBJ2-5; D not certain. Germline values: CDR1 MNHNY, CDR2 SVGAGI (reference sequence). This CDR3 has 11 residues. Trimming shortened V by 6 bases and J by 9 bases, and 11 bases separated the two germline ends.

This clonotype was recorded at least ten times. The rearrangement links TRBV14 to TRBJ1-6; weak D call: TRBD1 (5 bases). Between the trimmed V and J ends, which lost 4 bases and 5 bases, there was a span of 9 bases. CDR1 and CDR2 from the germline V gene are SGHDN and FVKESK. CDR3 length: 14 amino acids. CDR3 sequence reads: CASSLGHHNSPLHF. The CDR3 nucleotides are TGTGCCAGCAGCCTCGGACACCATAATTCACCCCTCCACTTT.

The chain carries TRBV7-3 and TRBJ1-6; D is undetermined. The germline V gene encodes CDR1 SGHTA and CDR2 FQGTGA. The CDR3 has 13 amino acids. With 7 bases removed from V and 9 bases from J, the gap between germline ends came to 13 bases. CDR3 in DNA: TGTGCCAGCAACCCAGCCCCTCCTTCACCCCTCCACTTT. Its protein is CASNPAPPSPLHF. Looking up the rest from reference TRBV7-3 and TRBJ1-6 gives the full variable domain: GAGVSQTPSNKVTEKGKYVELRCDPISGHTALYWYRQSLGQGPEFLIYFQGTGAADDSGLPNDRFFAVRPEGSVSTLKIQRTERGDSAVYLCASNPAPPSPLHFGNGTRLTVT.

This clonotype was detected many times. The gene calls are TRBV7-9 and TRBJ2-1; TRBD1 matches 9 bases. V lost 5 bases, J lost 3 bases, and 5 bases stayed unmatched. The germline V gene encodes CDR1 SEHNR and CDR2 FQNEAQ (reference sequence). The CDR3 runs to 15 residues. The CDR3 reads CASSLGQGNYNEQFF. CDR3 bases: TGTGCCAGCAGCCTCGGACAGGGGAACTACAATGAGCAGTTCTTC.

The CDR3 loop is CSVRKGVSAEAFF. The CDR3 nucleotides read TGCAGCGTCCGGAAAGGGGTTAGCGCTGAAGCTTTCTTT. This rearrangement joins TRBV20-1 to TRBJ1-1; a weak D match, TRBD1 (5 bases). The CDR3 has 13 amino acids. CDR1 DFQATT and CDR2 SNEGSKA come from the germline V gene (reference sequence).

This chain uses TRBV20-1 with TRBJ2-7, with 7 bases fitting TRBD2. Germline V gives CDR1 DFQATT, CDR2 SNEGSKA (reference sequence). The CDR3 is made up of 14 amino acids. Trimming removed 1 base from V and 5 bases from J; junction bases left unmatched: 8. CDR3 sequence (DNA): TGCAGTGCTAGAGCAGGGCGGGAGCTCCACGAGCAGTACTTC. Its translation: CSARAGRELHEQYF.

A note on this clonotype: The missing conserved phenylalanine or tryptophan at the end of this CDR3 makes a read error likely. V gene TRBV7-8 combines with J gene TRBJ2-5; D not resolved. Germline values: CDR1 SGHVS, CDR2 FQNEAQ. V was clipped by 4 bases and J by 8 bases, with 14 bases between them. The CDR3 extends over 13 amino acids. CDR3 DNA sequence: TGTGCCAGCAGCTCACCATGCATAGGTACCCAGTACCTC. Residues: CASSSPCIGTQYL.

As for this clonotype: The CDR3 end shows no conserved phenylalanine or tryptophan, and so a read error is likely. No DNA is shown, since the ends of the CDR3 on it are uncertain; the CDR3 is the one TCRdb lists. V usage is TRBV7-2 and J usage is TRBJ1-4. The CDR3 spans 13 residues, counting both ends. Germline values: CDR1 SGHTA, CDR2 FQGNSA. The CDR3: CASSSEGGDQPLH.

J is TRBJ1-3 and V is TRBV9, with D unresolved. The CDR3 totals 16 residues. Germline V lookup: CDR1 SGDLS, CDR2 YYNGEE. V lost 4 bases and J 11 bases, leaving 25 bases between the germline ends. This chain's CDR3 is CASSSDEALSGNAIYF. For the CDR3, the DNA is TGTGCCAGCAGCTCAGACGAAGCTTTATCTGGAAATGCCATATATTTT.

J is TRBJ2-7 and V is TRBV20-1, with D possibly being TRBD2 (5 bases). The CDR3 runs 11 residues. Looked up from germline, CDR1 is DFQATT and CDR2 is SNEGSKA (reference sequence). The V and J ends lost 4 bases and 12 bases respectively, with 16 bases between them. The CDR3 sequence is CSATERFEGYF. In DNA, the CDR3 is TGCAGTGCTACAGAGAGGTTCGAGGGGTACTTC.

Many counts were recorded for this clonotype. The rearrangement links TRBV7-9 to TRBJ2-1, with 7 positions matching TRBD1. Per germline, CDR1 SEHNR and CDR2 FQNEAQ (reference sequence). J was trimmed by 0 bases and V by 5 bases; bases with no gene match: 4. This CDR3 has 15 residues. CDR3 in amino acids: CASSQDRSSYNEQFF. Here the CDR3 DNA reads TGTGCCAGCAGCCAGGACAGGAGCTCCTACAATGAGCAGTTCTTC.

The genes are TRBV6-2 or TRBV6-3 and TRBJ1-5; D remains ambiguous. Trimming removed 5 bases from V and 12 bases from J, with 8 bases in between. CDR3 length: 10 residues. Germline CDR1 and CDR2: MNHEY and SVGEGT. The CDR3 region is CASSPPHQHF. CDR3 bases: TGTGCCAGCAGTCCCCCCCACCAGCATTTT.

In the case of this clonotype: At one of its ends the junction is not consistent with the germline gene, which may arise from a read error. The chain uses TRBV10-3 and TRBJ1-4; 9 bases are a match to TRBD1. Germline lookup yields CDR1 ENHRY and CDR2 SYGVKD. The CDR3 length is 14 residues. In nucleotides, the CDR3 is TGTGCCAGCAGTGAGCACAGGGGGCTCCAAAAACTGTTGTTT. Translating it yields CASSEHRGLQKLLF.

For this clonotype: A much larger clonotype is one base distant, so this may be a read error. V and J are TRBV4-3 and TRBJ1-2; no definite D call. There are 12 residues in the CDR3. CDR1 LGHNA and CDR2 YSLEER come from the germline V gene. The CDR3 loop reads CAGSQAVAGYTF. The CDR3 DNA reads TGCGCCGGCAGCCAAGCGGTAGCTGGCTACACCTTC.